These 23 T cell receptor beta chains were all obtained from the same sample, sequenced in a study of blood T cell repertoires in COVID-19. Assay: immunoSEQ multiplex PCR; the TCRdb copy retains only in-frame clones and omits some. The sample has under 250,000 clones; about 83% are singletons. Sequenced: peripheral blood. The source is a man aged 45-60 years with active or convalescent COVID-19.

About this clone: A junction end diverges from the germline sequence, so it may reflect a read error. This chain connects TRBV2 to TRBJ2-1, with TRBD2 matching over 10 bases. This CDR3 spans 15 amino acids. Germline CDR1 is SNHLY and CDR2 is FYNNEI. CDR3 bases: TGTGCCAGCAGTGGGGAGCGGGGGGGCTACATTGAGCAGTTCTTC. Residues: CASSGERGGYIEQFF.

The chain recombines TRBV28 with TRBJ2-7; possibly TRBD1 for D (6 bases). Trimming took 5 bases from V and 0 from J, leaving 8 bases between them. The CDR3 sequence is 13 residues long. The germline CDR1 and CDR2 sequences are MDHEN and SYDVKM. In DNA form, the CDR3 reads TGTGCCAGCAGTCGGACAGTCTCCTACGAGCAGTACTTC. Its translation: CASSRTVSYEQYF.

This chain links TRBV10-1 with TRBJ2-1; 7 bases map to TRBD1. CDR1 and CDR2 from the germline V gene are WNHNN and SYGVQD (reference sequence). Trimming removed 4 bases from V and 10 bases from J; junction bases left unmatched: 7. CDR3 length: 13 residues. The CDR3 DNA follows: TGCGCCAGCAGTGGAGCAGGGGGTGACGAGCAGTTCTTC. Its translation: CASSGAGGDEQFF.

V and J are TRBV5-6 and TRBJ2-5; TRBD1 is a possible D gene (6 bases). The germline V gene encodes CDR1 SGHDT and CDR2 YYEEEE. The CDR3 length is 16 residues. Deletions cut 2 bases from V and 2 bases from J, with 16 bases between. The CDR3 coding sequence is TGTGCCAGCAGCTTCTTGACAGGTTCCTTTCAAGAGACCCAGTACTTC. Translated, it gives CASSFLTGSFQETQYF.

The chain has TRBV9 and TRBJ2-7; the D gene is possibly TRBD1 (6 bases). The V end lost 0 bases, the J end lost 0 bases, and 10 bases lay between the germline ends. The CDR3 is made up of 15 amino acids. CDR1 is SGDLS and CDR2 is YYNGEE in the germline V gene. CDR3 sequence (DNA): TGTGCCAGCAGCGTAGGGGGGCGACCCTCCTACGAGCAGTACTTC. Translation gives CASSVGGRPSYEQYF.

The J gene is TRBJ1-5, the V gene TRBV6-1; D gene ambiguous. This CDR3 contains 14 residues. CDR1 and CDR2 (germline): MNHNS, SASEGT. V was clipped by 3 bases and J by 0 bases, with 6 bases between them. CDR3 in amino acids: CASSDANSNQPQHF. DNA for the CDR3: TGTGCCAGCAGTGACGCTAATAGCAATCAGCCCCAGCATTTT.

The chain joins TRBV7-8 to TRBJ1-5; D unresolved. The CDR3 spans 16 residues. Per germline, CDR1 SGHVS and CDR2 FQNEAQ. V lost 1 base, J lost 0 bases, and 10 bases lay in between. CDR3 loop: CASSLEQPNSNQPQHF. The CDR3 DNA reads as TGTGCCAGCAGCTTAGAACAGCCAAATAGCAATCAGCCCCAGCATTTT.

The V gene is TRBV24-1, the J gene TRBJ2-3, with a tentative D call TRBD1 (6 bases). The CDR3 covers 13 residues. Germline V gene data show CDR1 as KGHDR and CDR2 as SFDVKD. Trimming removed 9 bases from V and 7 bases from J, with 16 bases in between. The CDR3 coding sequence is TGTGCCACCCAGGGGCAGGGCACGAATACGCAGTATTTT. Protein: CATQGQGTNTQYF.

This chain links TRBV12-5 with TRBJ1-2; tentative D call: TRBD1 (5 bases). Trimming cost V 4 bases and J 1 base, with 13 bases left between them. Germline V gene sequence: CDR1 LGHNT, CDR2 FRNRAP. This CDR3 has 15 amino acids. CDR3 DNA sequence: TGTGCTAGTGGTTCCCTAACCGGACATAACTATGGCTACACCTTC. Protein: CASGSLTGHNYGYTF.

The J gene is TRBJ1-6, the V gene TRBV5-6; TRBD1 matches at 7 bases. J lost 15 bases, V lost 1 base, and 4 bases had no gene match. This CDR3 comprises 12 residues. CDR1 and CDR2 from the germline V gene are SGHDT and YYEEEE. The CDR3 loop is CASSLTGVGLHF. The CDR3 region has the DNA TGTGCCAGCAGCTTGACAGGGGTGGGCCTCCACTTT.

This clone was counted between two and nine times. The CDR3 sequence: CASSPDDGGAQYF. The CDR3 DNA follows: TGCGCCAGCAGCCCGGACGACGGGGGTGCGCAGTACTTC. The V gene is TRBV5-1, the J gene TRBJ2-7, with D perhaps TRBD2 (6 bases). In germline, CDR1 is SGHRS, CDR2 YFSETQ. The CDR3 runs to 13 residues. V dropped 4 bases and J dropped 9 bases, with 17 bases sitting between them.

The rearrangement uses TRBV9 and TRBJ2-7; TRBD2 matches 9 bases. After removal of 0 bases from V and 4 bases from J, the junction contained 5 bases not matched to a gene. This CDR3 spans 15 amino acids. CDR1 and CDR2 (germline): SGDLS, YYNGEE. CDR3 loop: CASSVETSGFYEQYF. CDR3 sequence (DNA): TGTGCCAGCAGCGTAGAGACTAGCGGATTTTACGAGCAGTACTTC.

The chain joins TRBV30 to TRBJ1-5; 8 bases map to TRBD1. Germline V gives CDR1 GTSNPN, CDR2 SVGIG (reference sequence). CDR3 length: 15 amino acids. After removal of 4 bases from V and 5 bases from J, the junction contained 10 bases not matched to a gene. The CDR3 region is CAWTPGQGGYQPQHF. CDR3 sequence (DNA): TGTGCCTGGACCCCAGGACAGGGCGGGTATCAGCCCCAGCATTTT.

J is TRBJ2-2 and V is TRBV14; 9 nucleotides line up with TRBD2. CDR1 and CDR2 (germline): SGHDN, FVKESK. The CDR3 consists of 15 residues. V dropped 9 bases and J dropped 5; count of bases not matched to a gene: 10. DNA for the CDR3: TGTGCCAGTTCGAGCCTAGCGGGATGGACCGGGGAGCTGTTTTTT. Its translation is CASSSLAGWTGELFF.

The chain has TRBV5-4 and TRBJ1-1; tentatively, D is TRBD1 (5 bases). CDR3 length: 16 residues. Per the germline V gene, CDR1 is SGHNT and CDR2 is YYREEE (reference sequence). V was cut by 6 bases and J by 1 base, with 19 bases left in between. CDR3: CASTGGRARGNTEAFF. CDR3 DNA sequence: TGTGCCAGCACCGGGGGGAGGGCCCGAGGGAACACTGAAGCTTTCTTT. Full variable domain (missing parts from reference TRBV5-4 and TRBJ1-1): ETGVTQSPTHLIKTRGQQVTLRCSSQSGHNTVSWYQQALGQGPQFIFQYYREEENGRGNFPPRFSGLQFPNYSSELNVNALELDDSALYLCASTGGRARGNTEAFFGQGTRLTVV.

This chain links TRBV5-1 with TRBJ1-5; D unclear. Trimming left V 9 bases short and J 0 bases short, with 10 bases between. The germline V gene encodes CDR1 SGHRS and CDR2 YFSETQ. This CDR3 is built from 13 residues. The CDR3 DNA sequence: TGCGCCACCGCGAGGGATAGCAATCAGCCCCAGCATTTT. Translating it yields CATARDSNQPQHF.

V and J are TRBV30 and TRBJ1-1; 8 positions match TRBD1. Germline V CDR1 and CDR2: GTSNPN, SVGIG (reference sequence). The V and J ends lost 0 bases and 3 bases, in that order; junction bases with no gene match: 3. The CDR3 consists of 14 residues. The DNA of the CDR3 is TGTGCCTGGAGTGTCAGGGGGCGAGACACTGAAGCTTTCTTT. Residues: CAWSVRGRDTEAFF.

The rearrangement links TRBV5-1 to TRBJ2-7, with D perhaps matching TRBD2 (6 bases). Germline V gene lookup returns CDR1 SGHRS and CDR2 YFSETQ. The CDR3 loop spans 15 amino acids. With 3 bases removed from V and 4 bases from J, the gap between germline ends came to 17 bases. The CDR3 loop is CASSYRRGEGYEQYF. CDR3 nucleotides: TGCGCCAGCAGCTACCGGAGGGGCGAGGGTTACGAGCAGTACTTC.

This clone appeared once. V usage is TRBV7-9 and J usage is TRBJ2-5; 10 nucleotides align to TRBD1. The CDR3 has 15 residues. Germline V gene data show CDR1 as SEHNR and CDR2 as FQNEAQ (reference sequence). With 5 bases clipped from V and 4 bases from J, the junction kept 7 bases outside the gene matches. CDR3 sequence (DNA): TGTGCCAGCAGCCTTCCGTGGACAGGGGGAGAGACCCAGTACTTC. Translated: CASSLPWTGGETQYF.

CDR3 sequence (DNA): TGTGCCTGGAGCGCAAGGGGCAATGGAAACACCATATATTTT. Its protein is CAWSARGNGNTIYF. This chain connects TRBV30 to TRBJ1-3; the D gene is possibly TRBD1 (5 bases). Trimming removed 3 bases at V and 3 bases at J, with 12 bases between. CDR3 length equals 14 residues. CDR1 GTSNPN and CDR2 SVGIG come from the germline V gene (reference sequence).

V usage is TRBV7-8 and J usage is TRBJ2-3, with D possibly being TRBD1 (5 bases). CDR1 and CDR2 from the germline V gene are SGHVS and FQNEAQ. This CDR3 has 14 residues. The V gene lost 5 bases and the J gene lost 5 bases, with 14 bases spanning the gap. DNA for the CDR3: TGTGCCAGCAGCCAAAGCGTAGGGGAAGATACGCAGTATTTT. This gives the protein CASSQSVGEDTQYF.

The chain combines TRBV19 with TRBJ2-1, with D perhaps TRBD2 (5 bases). The V end lost 3 bases, the J end lost 9 bases, and 6 bases lay between the germline ends. The CDR3 runs 11 residues. The germline V gene encodes CDR1 LNHDA and CDR2 SQIVND (reference sequence). The CDR3: CASSMAGEQFF. The CDR3 nucleotides are TGTGCCAGTAGTATGGCGGGTGAGCAGTTCTTC.

The genes are TRBV7-9 and TRBJ1-4; 7 nucleotides align to TRBD1. Germline V gene lookup returns CDR1 SEHNR and CDR2 FQNEAQ (reference sequence). The CDR3 spans 13 residues. J gave up 7 bases and V 5 bases, and 4 bases lay outside the gene matches. CDR3 region: CASSRTGSEKLFF. The CDR3 DNA follows: TGTGCCAGCAGCCGGACAGGCAGTGAAAAACTGTTTTTT. The variable domain in full, completed from reference TRBV7-9 and TRBJ1-4, reads DTGVSQNPRHKITKRGQNVTFRCDPISEHNRLYWYRQTLGQGPEFLTYFQNEAQLEKSRLLSDRFSAERPKGSFSTLEIQRTEQGDSAMYLCASSRTGSEKLFFGSGTQLSVL.